This TCR beta chain derives from a study of blood T cell repertoires in COVID-19. Study background: Specimens from acute and convalescent COVID-19 originated in the United States, Italy and Spain. T cells, B-cell-depleted T cells, or PBMCs provided the cDNA or gDNA that served as material.

In the original processing: Amplification of reference gene primers was used by the study to estimate nucleated cell counts. Libraries were prepared by immunoSEQ multiplex PCR; TCRdb keeps only in-frame clonotypes and omits some of them. The V and J calls and clone size were taken over from that table, and D and trimming were inferred from the DNA. The sample has 100,000 to 150,000 clones, almost 70% seen once. Germline-derived CDR1 and CDR2 are MNHNS and SASEGT. V lost 3 bases to trimming and J lost 10 bases; unmatched junction nucleotides: 8. The CDR3 loop spans 14 amino acids. The sequenced material came from peripheral blood. J is TRBJ2-2 and V is TRBV6-1; 7 bases fit TRBD1. The source of this sequence is a woman in her 70s with acute or convalescent COVID-19. CDR3 coding DNA: TGTGCCAGCAGTGAGACAGGGAGATCGGAGGAGCTGTTTTTT. Translated: CASSETGRSEELFF.